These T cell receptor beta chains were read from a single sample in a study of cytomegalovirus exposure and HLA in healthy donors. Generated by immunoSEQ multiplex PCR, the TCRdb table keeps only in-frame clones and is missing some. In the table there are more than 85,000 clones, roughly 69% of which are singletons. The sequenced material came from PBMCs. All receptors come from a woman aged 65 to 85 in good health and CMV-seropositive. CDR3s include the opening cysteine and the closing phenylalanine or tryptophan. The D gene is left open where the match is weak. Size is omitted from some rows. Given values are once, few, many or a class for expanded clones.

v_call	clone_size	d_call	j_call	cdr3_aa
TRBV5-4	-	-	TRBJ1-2	CASSLDQGISGYTF
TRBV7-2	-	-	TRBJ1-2	CASSLLGLGPNKRGYTF
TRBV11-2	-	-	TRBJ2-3	CASSLSYPDTQYF
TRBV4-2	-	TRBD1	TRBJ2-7	CASSHSGTVSYEQYF
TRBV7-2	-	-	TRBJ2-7	CASSLAGALGEQYF
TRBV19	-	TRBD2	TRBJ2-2	CASSARLAGLDTGELFF
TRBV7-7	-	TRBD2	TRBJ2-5	CARNLEGRVKETQYF
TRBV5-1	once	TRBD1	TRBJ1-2	CASSLGDRNAPYGYTF
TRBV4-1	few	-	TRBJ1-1	CASSQAEFTEAFF
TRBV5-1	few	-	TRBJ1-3	CASSLAITREAGNTIYF
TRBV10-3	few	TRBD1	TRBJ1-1	CAISQDRSNTEAFF
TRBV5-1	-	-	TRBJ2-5	CASRWAAQETQYF
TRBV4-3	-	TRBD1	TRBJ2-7	CASSRQGDEQYF
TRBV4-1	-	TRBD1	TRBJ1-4	CASSQITGTGYEKLFF
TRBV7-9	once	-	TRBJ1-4	CASSLQATNEKLFF
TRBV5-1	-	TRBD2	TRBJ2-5	CASSLGGTSVQETQYF
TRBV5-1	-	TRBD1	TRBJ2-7	CASRDRASYEQYF
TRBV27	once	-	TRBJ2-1	CASGEGGSTYNEQFF
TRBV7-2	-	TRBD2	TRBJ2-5	CASSLASAGGQETQYF
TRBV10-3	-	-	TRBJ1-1	CAISMGGGGTEAFF
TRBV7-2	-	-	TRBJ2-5	CASSLKSQQTQYF
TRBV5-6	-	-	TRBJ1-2	CASSRQVEAVRGYTF
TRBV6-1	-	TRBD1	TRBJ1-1	CASPERTGENTEAFF
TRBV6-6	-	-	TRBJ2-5	CASSYGALQETQYF
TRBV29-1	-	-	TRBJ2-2	CSVEARGGARTGELFF
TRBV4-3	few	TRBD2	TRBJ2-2	CASSQGAGGNTGELFF
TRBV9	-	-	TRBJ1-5	CASSADQGNQPQHF
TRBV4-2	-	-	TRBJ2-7	CASSQSGGQNYEQYF
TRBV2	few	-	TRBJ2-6	CATRGGGANVLTF
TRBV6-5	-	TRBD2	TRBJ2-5	CASSKPGLVQETQYF
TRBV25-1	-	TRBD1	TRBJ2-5	CASESGQGFRETQYF
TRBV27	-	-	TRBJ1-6	CASSTRQSSPLHF
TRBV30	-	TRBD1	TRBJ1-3	CAWNRQGYTIYF
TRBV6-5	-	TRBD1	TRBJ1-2	CASSPDRASYGYTF
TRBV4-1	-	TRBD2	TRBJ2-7	CASSQIGVAGGYEQYF
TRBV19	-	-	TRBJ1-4	CASSARQSTNEKLFF
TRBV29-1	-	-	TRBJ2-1	CSPPGGRPNEQFF
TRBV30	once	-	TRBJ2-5	CAWSIGGAETQYF
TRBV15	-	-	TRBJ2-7	CATSRDGGPYEQYF
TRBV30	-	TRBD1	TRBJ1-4	CAWGGQGAAEKLFF
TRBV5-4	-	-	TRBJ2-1	CASSFGLSNEQFF
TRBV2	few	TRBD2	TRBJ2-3	CASSDQAGGSDTQYF